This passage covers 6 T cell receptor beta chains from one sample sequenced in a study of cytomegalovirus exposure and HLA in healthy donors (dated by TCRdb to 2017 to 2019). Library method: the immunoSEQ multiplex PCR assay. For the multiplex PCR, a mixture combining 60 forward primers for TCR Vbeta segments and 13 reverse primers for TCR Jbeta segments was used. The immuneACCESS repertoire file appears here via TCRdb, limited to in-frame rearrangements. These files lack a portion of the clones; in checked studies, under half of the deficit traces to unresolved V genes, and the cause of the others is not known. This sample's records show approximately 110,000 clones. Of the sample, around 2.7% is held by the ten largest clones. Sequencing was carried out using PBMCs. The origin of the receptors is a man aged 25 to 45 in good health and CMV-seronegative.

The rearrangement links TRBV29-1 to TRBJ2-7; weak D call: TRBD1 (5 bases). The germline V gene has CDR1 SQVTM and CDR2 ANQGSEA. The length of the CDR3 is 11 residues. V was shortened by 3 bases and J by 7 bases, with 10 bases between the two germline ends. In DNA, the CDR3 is TGCAGCGTTGATGGGGCTCGGGAGCAGTACTTC. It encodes CSVDGAREQYF.

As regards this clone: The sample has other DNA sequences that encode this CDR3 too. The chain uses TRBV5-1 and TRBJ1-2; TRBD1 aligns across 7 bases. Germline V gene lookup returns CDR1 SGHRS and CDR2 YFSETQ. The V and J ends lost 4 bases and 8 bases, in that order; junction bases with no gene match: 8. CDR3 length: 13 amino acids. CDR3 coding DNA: TGCGCCAGCAGCCCAGACAGGGTAGAGGGCTACACCTTC. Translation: CASSPDRVEGYTF.

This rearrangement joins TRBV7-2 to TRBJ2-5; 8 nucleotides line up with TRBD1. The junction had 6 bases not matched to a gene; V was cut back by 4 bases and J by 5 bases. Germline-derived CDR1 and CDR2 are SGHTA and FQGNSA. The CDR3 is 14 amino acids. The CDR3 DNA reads TGTGCCAGCAGCTCAGGGGGCAGCGTGGAGACCCAGTACTTC. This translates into CASSSGGSVETQYF. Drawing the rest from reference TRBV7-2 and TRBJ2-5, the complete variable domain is GAGVSQSPSNKVTEKGKDVELRCDPISGHTALYWYRQSLGQGLEFLIYFQGNSAPDKSGLPSDRFSAERTGGSVSTLTIQRTQQEDSAVYLCASSSGGSVETQYFGPGTRLLVL.

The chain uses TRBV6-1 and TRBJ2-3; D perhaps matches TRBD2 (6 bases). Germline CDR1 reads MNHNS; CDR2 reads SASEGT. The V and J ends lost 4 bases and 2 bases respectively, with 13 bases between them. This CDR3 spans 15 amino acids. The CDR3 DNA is TGTGCCAGCAGTGTGGAGGGAGGATACACAGATACGCAGTATTTT. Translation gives CASSVEGGYTDTQYF.

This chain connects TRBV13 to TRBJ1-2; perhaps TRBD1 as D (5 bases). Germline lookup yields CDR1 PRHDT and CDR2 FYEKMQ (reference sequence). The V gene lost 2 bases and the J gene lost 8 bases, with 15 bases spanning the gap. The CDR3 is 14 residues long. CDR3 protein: CASSLRDRGGGYTF. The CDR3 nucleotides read TGTGCCAGCAGCTTACGGGACCGTGGAGGGGGCTACACCTTC.

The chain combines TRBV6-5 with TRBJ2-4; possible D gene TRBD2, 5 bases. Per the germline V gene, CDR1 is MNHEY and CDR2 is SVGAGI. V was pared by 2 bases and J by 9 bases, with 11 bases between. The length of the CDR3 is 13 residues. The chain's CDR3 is CASSYHTEGIQYF. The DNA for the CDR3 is TGTGCCAGCAGTTACCACACAGAGGGCATTCAGTACTTC.